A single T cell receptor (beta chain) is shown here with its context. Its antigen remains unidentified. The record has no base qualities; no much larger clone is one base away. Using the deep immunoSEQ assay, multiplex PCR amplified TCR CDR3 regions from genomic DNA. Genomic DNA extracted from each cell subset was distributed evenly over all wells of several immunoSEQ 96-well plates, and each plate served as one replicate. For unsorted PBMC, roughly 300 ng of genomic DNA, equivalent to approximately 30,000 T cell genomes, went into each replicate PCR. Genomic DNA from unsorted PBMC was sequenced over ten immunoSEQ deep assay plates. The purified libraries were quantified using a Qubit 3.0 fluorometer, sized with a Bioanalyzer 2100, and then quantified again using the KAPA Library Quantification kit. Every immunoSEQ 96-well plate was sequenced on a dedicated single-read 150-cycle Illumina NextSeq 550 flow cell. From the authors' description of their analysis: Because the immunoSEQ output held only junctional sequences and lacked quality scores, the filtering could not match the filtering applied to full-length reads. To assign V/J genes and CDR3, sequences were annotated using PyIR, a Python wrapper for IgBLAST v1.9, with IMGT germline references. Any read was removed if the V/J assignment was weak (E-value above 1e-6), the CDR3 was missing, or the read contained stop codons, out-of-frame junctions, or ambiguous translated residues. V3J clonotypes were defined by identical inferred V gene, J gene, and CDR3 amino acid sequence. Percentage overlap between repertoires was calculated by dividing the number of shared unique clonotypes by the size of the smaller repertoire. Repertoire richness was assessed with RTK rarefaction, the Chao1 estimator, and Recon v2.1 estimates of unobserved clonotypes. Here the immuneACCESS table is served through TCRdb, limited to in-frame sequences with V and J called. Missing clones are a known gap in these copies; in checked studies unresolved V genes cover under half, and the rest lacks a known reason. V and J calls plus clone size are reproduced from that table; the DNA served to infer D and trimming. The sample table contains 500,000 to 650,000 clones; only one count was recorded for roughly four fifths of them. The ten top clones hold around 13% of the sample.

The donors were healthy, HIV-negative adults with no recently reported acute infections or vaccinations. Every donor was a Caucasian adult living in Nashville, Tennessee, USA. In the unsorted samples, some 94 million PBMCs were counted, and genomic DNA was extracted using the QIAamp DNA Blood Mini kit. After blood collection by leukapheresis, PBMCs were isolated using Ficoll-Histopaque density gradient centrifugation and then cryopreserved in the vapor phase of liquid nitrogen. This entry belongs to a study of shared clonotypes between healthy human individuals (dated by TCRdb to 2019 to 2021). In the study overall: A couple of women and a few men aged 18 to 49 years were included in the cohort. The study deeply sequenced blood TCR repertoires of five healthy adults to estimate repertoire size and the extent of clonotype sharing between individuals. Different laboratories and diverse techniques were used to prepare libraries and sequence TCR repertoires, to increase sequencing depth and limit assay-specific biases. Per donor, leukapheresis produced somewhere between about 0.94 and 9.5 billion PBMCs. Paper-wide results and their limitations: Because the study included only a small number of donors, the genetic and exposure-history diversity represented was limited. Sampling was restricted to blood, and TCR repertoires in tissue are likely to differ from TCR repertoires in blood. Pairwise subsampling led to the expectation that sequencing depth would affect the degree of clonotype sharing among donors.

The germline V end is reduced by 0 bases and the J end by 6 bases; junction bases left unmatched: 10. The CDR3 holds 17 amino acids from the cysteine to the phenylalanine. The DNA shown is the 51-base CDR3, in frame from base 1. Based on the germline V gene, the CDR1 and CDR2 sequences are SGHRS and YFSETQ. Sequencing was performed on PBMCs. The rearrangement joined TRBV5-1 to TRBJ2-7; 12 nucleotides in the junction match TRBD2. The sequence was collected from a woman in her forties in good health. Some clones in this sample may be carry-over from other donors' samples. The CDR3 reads CASSLAGLAGGPGEQYF. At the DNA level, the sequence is TGCGCCAGCAGCTTGGCCGGTCTAGCGGGAGGGCCTGGCGAGCAGTACTTC.